This T cell receptor (beta chain) comes out of a study of beta chain features in type 1 diabetes. Study observations and caveats: Reads derived from cDNA could over-represent cells showing high TCR expression.

This clone was recorded many times. The antigen is undetermined. Germline CDR1 LNHDA, CDR2 SQIVND (reference sequence). Unmatched junction bases numbered 8, after V lost 5 bases and J lost 1 base. The CDR3 spans 16 residues. The authors reverse transcribed all of the isolated RNA, so sequencing captured expressed TCRB transcripts. About 4 million reads was the average for naive, central memory and regulatory T cell samples. The protocol was immunoSEQ multiplex PCR, while the TCRdb copy is restricted to in-frame clones and leaves out a portion. The sample contains about 240,000 clones, about 30% of which appear only once. Cells sorted by CD45RO/CCR7/CD25/CD127/CD95/CD27 comprised CD4+ naive, central memory, regulatory and stem cell-like memory cells. Sorted populations all had greater than 98% purity.

The origin of this receptor is a man aged 25-45 years in good health. The sequenced sample was central memory CD4+ T cells from blood. The J gene is TRBJ2-1, the V gene TRBV19, with 7 bases fitting TRBD1. The CDR3 reads CASSRLPGQSYNEQFF. In DNA form, the CDR3 reads TGTGCCAGTAGTCGTCTTCCGGGACAGTCCTACAATGAGCAGTTCTTC.